The rows below give T cell receptor beta chains drawn from one sample of a study of T cells in Graves' hyperthyroidism and ophthalmopathy. In TCRdb, the multiplex PCR reads were re-called with MiXCR into one record per CDR3 protein. The sample gives under 300,000 distinct CDR3 sequences, 13% of which show up once; more than 7.5% is in the top ten. The sample consisted of blood. The receptors come from a woman between 25 and 40 years old with Graves' hyperthyroidism that later progressed to Graves' ophthalmopathy. The CDR3 runs from the conserved cysteine through the conserved F or W. D genes are given only for firm matches. The listing skips clone size in some rows; elsewhere it reads once, few, many or a size class.

CDR3aa: CASSSRGNQPQHF
CDR3nt: TGTGCCAGCAGTTCTAGGGGCAATCAGCCCCAGCATTTT
j_gene: TRBJ1-5
v_gene: TRBV27
abundance: many
d_gene: .

CDR3aa: CASSSGQGVGYEQYF
CDR3nt: TGTGCCAGCAGCTCCGGACAGGGGGTCGGATACGAGCAGTACTTC
j_gene: TRBJ2-7
v_gene: TRBV5-4
abundance: .
d_gene: TRBD1

CDR3aa: CSVVAGWVRETQYF
CDR3nt: TGCAGCGTTGTAGCGGGATGGGTAAGGGAGACCCAGTACTTC
j_gene: TRBJ2-5
v_gene: TRBV29-1
abundance: many
d_gene: TRBD2

CDR3aa: CASSLALGQGRYEQYF
CDR3nt: TGTGCCAGCAGCTTAGCGCTGGGGCAGGGGAGGTACGAGCAGTACTTC
j_gene: TRBJ2-7
v_gene: TRBV7-2
abundance: many
d_gene: .

CDR3aa: CASSYRDRYYEQYF
CDR3nt: TGTGCCAGCAGCTATCGGGACAGGTACTACGAGCAGTACTTC
j_gene: TRBJ2-7
v_gene: TRBV7-2
abundance: many
d_gene: TRBD1

CDR3aa: CATSGAGGEETQYF
CDR3nt: TGTGCCACCAGTGGTGCGGGAGGGGAAGAGACCCAGTACTTC
j_gene: TRBJ2-5
v_gene: TRBV24-1
abundance: many
d_gene: TRBD2

CDR3aa: CASSQAAGGLEQYF
CDR3nt: TGCGCCAGCAGCCAAGCAGCGGGAGGATTAGAACAGTACTTC
j_gene: TRBJ2-7
v_gene: TRBV4-1
abundance: .
d_gene: TRBD2

CDR3aa: CASNGRLARAYEQYF
CDR3nt: TGTGCCAGCAACGGAAGACTAGCCCGAGCCTACGAGCAGTACTTC
j_gene: TRBJ2-7
v_gene: TRBV2
abundance: .
d_gene: TRBD2

CDR3aa: CASRTRTGNTEAFF
CDR3nt: TGTGCCAGCAGGACGAGGACAGGGAACACTGAAGCTTTCTTT
j_gene: TRBJ1-1
v_gene: TRBV27
abundance: many
d_gene: TRBD1

CDR3aa: CASSQTPGDQPQHF
CDR3nt: TGTGCCAGCAGTCAAACCCCGGGGGATCAGCCCCAGCATTTT
j_gene: TRBJ1-5
v_gene: TRBV6-1
abundance: many
d_gene: .

CDR3aa: CASSLRRGSGQYF
CDR3nt: TGTGCCAGCAGCTTACGACGGGGGAGTGGGCAGTATTTT
j_gene: TRBJ2-3
v_gene: TRBV7-2
abundance: .
d_gene: .

CDR3aa: CASSYSSAAYSGNTIYF
CDR3nt: TGTGCCAGCAGTTACTCTTCGGCAGCTTACTCTGGAAACACCATATATTTT
j_gene: TRBJ1-3
v_gene: TRBV6-2/TRBV6-3
abundance: .
d_gene: .

CDR3aa: CASSSNLGSGEQYF
CDR3nt: TGTGCCAGCAGCTCCAATCTGGGGAGTGGCGAGCAGTACTTC
j_gene: TRBJ2-7
v_gene: TRBV7-3
abundance: many
d_gene: .

CDR3aa: CASSPGTSGWGYNEQFF
CDR3nt: TGCGCCAGCAGCCCAGGGACTAGCGGGTGGGGCTACAATGAGCAGTTCTTC
j_gene: TRBJ2-1
v_gene: TRBV5-1
abundance: many
d_gene: TRBD2

CDR3aa: CASSVGLPGSYEQYF
CDR3nt: TGTGCCAGCAGCGTAGGCTTGCCAGGGTCCTACGAGCAGTACTTC
j_gene: TRBJ2-7
v_gene: TRBV9
abundance: few
d_gene: .

CDR3aa: CSALGTHVATGELFF
CDR3nt: TGCAGTGCCCTCGGCACGCACGTGGCCACCGGGGAGCTGTTTTTT
j_gene: TRBJ2-2
v_gene: TRBV20-1
abundance: many
d_gene: .

CDR3aa: CASSLAGQGNYGYTF
CDR3nt: TGTGCCAGCAGCCTCGCGGGACAGGGTAACTATGGCTACACCTTC
j_gene: TRBJ1-2
v_gene: TRBV7-2
abundance: many
d_gene: TRBD1

CDR3aa: CAIGTGGIRNTEAFF
CDR3nt: TGTGCCATCGGGACAGGGGGCATTAGGAACACTGAAGCTTTCTTT
j_gene: TRBJ1-1
v_gene: TRBV10-3
abundance: many
d_gene: TRBD1

CDR3aa: CASSPLPLAGGRNEQFF
CDR3nt: TGTGCCAGCTCACCTCTGCCTCTAGCGGGAGGGCGGAATGAGCAGTTCTTC
j_gene: TRBJ2-1
v_gene: TRBV18
abundance: many
d_gene: TRBD2

CDR3aa: CASRQRTALNTEAFF
CDR3nt: TGTGCCAGCCGACAAAGGACAGCTTTGAACACTGAAGCTTTCTTT
j_gene: TRBJ1-1
v_gene: TRBV6-2/TRBV6-3
abundance: many
d_gene: .

CDR3aa: CSATQGQWEGEQYF
CDR3nt: TGCAGTGCTACCCAGGGACAGTGGGAAGGGGAGCAGTACTTC
j_gene: TRBJ2-7
v_gene: TRBV20-1
abundance: many
d_gene: TRBD1

CDR3aa: CASSSSGVSEQYF
CDR3nt: TGTGCCAGTAGTTCGAGCGGCGTCAGTGAGCAGTACTTC
j_gene: TRBJ2-7
v_gene: TRBV19
abundance: .
d_gene: .

CDR3aa: CASTPGRVVNYNSPLHF
CDR3nt: TGTGCCAGCACCCCGGGTCGGGTTGTGAACTATAATTCACCCCTCCACTTT
j_gene: TRBJ1-6
v_gene: TRBV27
abundance: .
d_gene: .

CDR3aa: CASIQTGPGAGYTF
CDR3nt: TGTGCCAGCATCCAAACGGGGCCAGGAGCTGGCTACACCTTC
j_gene: TRBJ1-2
v_gene: TRBV28
abundance: many
d_gene: .

CDR3aa: CASSDWSGYNSPLHF
CDR3nt: TGCGCCAGCAGTGATTGGAGCGGATATAATTCACCCCTCCACTTT
j_gene: TRBJ1-6
v_gene: TRBV10-2
abundance: .
d_gene: .

CDR3aa: CAWSWGQAVYEQFF
CDR3nt: TGTGCCTGGAGCTGGGGGCAGGCGGTGTATGAGCAGTTCTTC
j_gene: TRBJ2-1
v_gene: TRBV30
abundance: many
d_gene: .

CDR3aa: CASSPTGTVDSPLHF
CDR3nt: TGTGCCAGCAGCCCAACCGGGACAGTAGATTCACCCCTCCACTTT
j_gene: TRBJ1-6
v_gene: TRBV5-4
abundance: .
d_gene: TRBD1